This T cell receptor beta chain was sequenced for a study of blood T cell repertoires in COVID-19. The wider study: Researchers got acute and convalescent COVID-19 samples from the United States, Italy and Spain.

The protocol was immunoSEQ multiplex PCR, while the TCRdb copy is restricted to in-frame clones and leaves out a portion. Seen here are 150,000 to 200,000 clones, about 81% observed once, and the top ten hold approximately 8.7%. This clone has a handful of counts. This CDR3 contains 15 residues. The junction had 5 bases not matched to a gene; V was cut back by 0 bases and J by 4 bases. Per the germline V gene, CDR1 is SNHLY and CDR2 is FYNNEI. This chain connects TRBV2 to TRBJ1-2; 7 bases map to TRBD1. Sequencing was done on a sample of peripheral blood. The TCR comes from a woman aged 70-85 years with acute or convalescent COVID-19. The CDR3 is CASSEAVTGPYGYTF. The CDR3 bases are TGTGCCAGCAGTGAAGCAGTGACAGGGCCCTATGGCTACACCTTC.